This T cell receptor (beta chain) emerged from a study of blood T cell repertoires in COVID-19 (dated by TCRdb to 2018 to 2020). Some background on the complete study: Samples from collaborators originated in the United States, Italy and Spain and spanned both the acute and convalescent phases of COVID-19. The material from the prospective study consisted of cDNA or gDNA derived from T cells, B-cell-depleted T cells, or PBMCs. Deeply sampled blood TCRbeta repertoires from subjects exposed to, actively infected with, or recovered from COVID-19 were included in the dataset. A freely available public database, intended as a resource for researchers studying the immune response to SARS-CoV-2, is where the repertoires were released. Samples were obtained from the ongoing ImmuneRACE study (first 160 participants) and from 1,254 subjects provided by 6 global collaborators. A de-identified subject ID, COVID-19 status, age in years and sex were almost always included in the sample metadata. Where HLA class I and class II types were available, the types were taken from metadata supplied by the sample provider, not from assay-based typing.

Taken from the germline V gene, the CDR1 and CDR2 loops are LGHNA and YSLEER. From the cysteine up to the phenylalanine, the CDR3 has a length of 16 residues. Only the CDR3 DNA is retained, 48 bases long and in frame from the first base. The germline ends are 18 bases apart after V is trimmed by 5 bases and J by 7 bases. TCRbeta CDR3 regions were amplified from genomic DNA using the immunoSEQ Assay, a bias-controlled multiplex PCR. On the study's bioinformatics: The number of nucleated cells in each sample was estimated by amplification of reference gene primers within the assay. To quantify the absolute abundance of each unique TCRbeta CDR3 rearrangement, sequence reads were collapsed and filtered. For each sample, productive Simpson clonality was calculated as the square root of Simpson's diversity index across productive rearrangements. TCRdb took over this immuneACCESS table, retaining in-frame rearrangements with V and J assigned. Such tables are incomplete; in checked studies, under half of the missing clones stem from an unresolved V gene, and the remainder is unexplained. V and J calls plus clone size are reproduced from that table; the DNA served to infer D and trimming. This sample is represented by 200,000 or so clones; just under 90% of them were singletons. The ten largest account for less than 3% of the sample.

As to this clone: What antigen it recognizes has not been identified. No per-base quality is available; no much larger clone lies one base away.

In Seattle, one collaborating source enrolled patients while the infection was active and tracked those patients longitudinally over the course of disease. Whole blood was collected in K2EDTA tubes by collaborating institutions according to the institutions' own protocols. Collaborator samples were shipped for TCRbeta analysis as frozen whole blood, isolated PBMCs, or DNA extracted from either sample type. What the research found in general, with its limitations: The quantity of clinical and demographic metadata differed by source and by participant and was supplied without curation.

This receptor was obtained from a man aged 25-45 years with COVID-19, enrolled during active disease. Here the chain combines TRBV4-3 and TRBJ1-6; the D segment could be TRBD1, given 5 matching bases. The material sequenced was peripheral blood. The DNA reads TGCGCCAGCAGCTTATCCGGGGAGGGGAGGAATTCACCCCTCCACTTT. The encoded protein is CASSLSGEGRNSPLHF.